The 12 T cell receptor beta chains below were found in one sample sequenced in a study of blood T cell repertoires in COVID-19. Clones were read by immunoSEQ multiplex PCR, and TCRdb kept only the in-frame ones, dropping some. The sample holds 100,000 to 150,000 clones; approximately 88% are singletons and the top ten take approximately 10%. Sequencing was done on a sample of peripheral blood. Receptor source: a man aged 50-59 years with acute or convalescent COVID-19.

This clone appeared once. This sequence joins TRBV10-3 and TRBJ2-1; TRBD1 might be the D (5 bases). Germline V gene data show CDR1 as ENHRY and CDR2 as SYGVKD. The CDR3 length is 15 residues. The V end was cut by 3 bases, the J end by 10 bases, with 19 bases between. The CDR3 DNA reads TGTGCCATCAGTGAAATGGGCCAGGGTAACACCGAGCAGTTCTTC. It translates to CAISEMGQGNTEQFF.

J is TRBJ2-7 and V is TRBV12-3 or TRBV12-4; no clear D gene. This CDR3 comprises 11 residues. Trimming cost V 4 bases and J 4 bases, with 5 bases left between them. This CDR3 is CASSSRYEQYF. The CDR3 nucleotides read TGTGCCAGCAGTTCCAGATACGAGCAGTACTTC.

This sequence joins TRBV5-1 and TRBJ1-1; 8 nucleotides line up with TRBD1. The CDR3 covers 14 residues. V lost 6 bases and J lost 1; bases outside the gene matches: 5. Germline values: CDR1 SGHRS, CDR2 YFSETQ. The CDR3 DNA reads TGCGCCAGCACACCGGGACAGGCGAACACTGAAGCTTTCTTT. This gives the protein CASTPGQANTEAFF.

The chain links TRBV27 to TRBJ2-4; 14 nucleotides line up with TRBD2. The germline gives CDR1 MNHEY, CDR2 SMNVEV (reference sequence). The CDR3 extends over 19 amino acids. V lost 6 bases to trimming and J lost 0 bases; unmatched junction nucleotides: 10. The CDR3, as DNA: TGTGCCAGCAGCCGGTCGGGACTAGCGGGGGAAGTAGCCAAAAACATTCAGTACTTC. It is translated as CASSRSGLAGEVAKNIQYF.

The rearrangement uses TRBV7-2 and TRBJ1-2; no clear D. Per germline, CDR1 SGHTA and CDR2 FQGNSA. Trimming shortened V by 5 bases and J by 1 base, and 14 bases separated the two germline ends. The CDR3 runs to 15 residues. The CDR3 protein is CASSPAGFFNYGYTF. DNA for the CDR3: TGTGCCAGCAGCCCTGCTGGCTTCTTTAACTATGGCTACACCTTC.

The CDR3 sequence: CACQGQTTGELFF. For the CDR3, the DNA is TGTGCCTGCCAGGGACAGACGACCGGGGAGCTGTTTTTT. This chain connects TRBV2 to TRBJ2-2; TRBD1 aligns across 7 bases. Germline-derived CDR1 and CDR2 are SNHLY and FYNNEI. V shed 11 bases and J 5 bases; nucleotides not matched to a gene: 8. This CDR3 has 13 residues. Full variable domain (remainder filled in from reference TRBV2 and TRBJ2-2): EPEVTQTPSHQVTQMGQEVILRCVPISNHLYFYWYRQILGQKVEFLVSFYNNEISEKSEIFDDQFSVERPDGSNFTLKIRSTKLEDSAMYFCACQGQTTGELFFGEGSRLTVL.

J is TRBJ1-2 and V is TRBV28, with D possibly TRBD1 on 5 matching bases. V lost 7 bases to trimming and J lost 6 bases, with 12 bases between them. Germline lookup yields CDR1 MDHEN and CDR2 SYDVKM. This CDR3 comprises 12 residues. The CDR3 spells CASTRTRDGYTF. CDR3 in DNA: TGTGCCAGCACCAGGACACGGGATGGCTACACCTTC.

V is TRBV5-1 and J is TRBJ1-2; perhaps TRBD1 as D (5 bases). The CDR3 length is 15 residues. V dropped 6 bases and J dropped 4 bases, with 19 bases sitting between them. CDR1 and CDR2 from the germline V gene are SGHRS and YFSETQ. The DNA of the CDR3 is TGCGCCAGCACCGACGTAGTGGGGCTGTCCTATGGCTACACCTTC. This encodes CASTDVVGLSYGYTF.

This chain joins TRBV5-1 and TRBJ2-7; D is possibly TRBD2 (6 bases). Germline CDR1 is SGHRS and CDR2 is YFSETQ. The CDR3 runs 14 residues. Trimming left V 2 bases short and J 9 bases short, with 18 bases between. The CDR3 protein is CASSFAGNVDGQYF. CDR3 DNA sequence: TGCGCCAGCAGCTTCGCGGGGAATGTTGACGGGCAGTACTTC. Complete variable domain (other parts from reference TRBV5-1 and TRBJ2-7): KAGVTQTPRYLIKTRGQQVTLSCSPISGHRSVSWYQQTPGQGLQFLFEYFSETQRNKGNFPGRFSGRQFSNSRSEMNVSTLELGDSALYLCASSFAGNVDGQYFGPGTRLTVT.

The rearrangement joins TRBV7-6 to TRBJ1-5, with TRBD1 identical over 8 bases. Germline loops: CDR1 SGHVS, CDR2 FNYEAQ. The CDR3 covers 15 residues. Losses at the gene ends were 5 bases for V and 2 bases for J; bases not matched to a gene: 5. The CDR3 DNA reads TGTGCCAGCAGCGGAACAGGGGGACGCAATCAGCCCCAGCATTTT. This translates into CASSGTGGRNQPQHF.

The V call is TRBV6-1, the J call TRBJ1-2; perhaps TRBD1 as D (6 bases). The CDR3 is 16 residues long. V lost 2 bases to trimming and J lost 4 bases, with 17 bases between them. Germline assignment: CDR1 MNHNS and CDR2 SASEGT. CDR3 region: CASSEYRDGAVYGYTF. Here the CDR3 DNA reads TGTGCCAGCAGTGAATACAGGGATGGGGCTGTCTATGGCTACACCTTC.

The CDR3 region has the DNA TGTGCCAGCGGAGGAAGAACCGGGGAGCTGTTTTTT. Amino acid sequence: CASGGRTGELFF. The rearrangement uses TRBV12-3 or TRBV12-4 and TRBJ2-2; TRBD2 might be the D (5 bases). The CDR3 is 12 residues long. Between the trimmed V and J ends, which lost 8 bases and 5 bases, there was a span of 9 bases.